This T cell receptor beta chain was retrieved from a study of OX40 agonist ivuxolimab in advanced cancers. Trimming left V 0 bases short and J 8 bases short, with 19 bases between. CDR1 and CDR2 (germline): LGHNA, YSLEER. The CDR3 is 16 amino acids. Libraries were prepared by immunoSEQ multiplex PCR; TCRdb keeps only in-frame clonotypes and omits some of them. The sample holds around 34,000 clones, approximately 80% seen once. The chain has TRBV4-3 and TRBJ1-1, with D unresolved. The specimen comprised CD4+ or CD8+ T cells sorted from blood, sampled in a trial of the OX40 agonist ivuxolimab. This receptor was taken from an adult with an advanced solid tumor such as melanoma, head and neck, liver or kidney cancer. The CDR3 nucleotides are TGCGCCAGCAGCCAAGATCCCCTAGGACGGAGATCCGAAGCTTTCTTT. It yields the protein CASSQDPLGRRSEAFF.